One and the same sample provided the 25 T cell receptor beta chains below, sequenced in a study of shared clonotypes between healthy human individuals. Clones were read by immunoSEQ multiplex PCR, and TCRdb kept only the in-frame ones, dropping some. Of under 1,100,000 clones listed, around 78% were seen once; the top ten hold 0.6% to 0.7%. The specimen was memory CD4+ T cells from PBMCs. Described subset: CD45RA-negative fraction. The receptor set was obtained from a man between 18 and 29 years old in good health. Some clones in this sample may be carry-over from other donors' samples.

This chain joins TRBV7-8 and TRBJ2-7; 8 bases agree with TRBD1. Germline CDR1 and CDR2: SGHVS and FQNEAQ. J gave up 7 bases and V 5 bases, and 13 bases lay outside the gene matches. The CDR3 consists of 15 residues. The CDR3 bases are TGTGCCAGCAGCCCAGGGGGCGGGCGGCAGACAGAGCAGTACTTC. Protein sequence: CASSPGGGRQTEQYF.

The chain uses TRBV4-1 and TRBJ2-1; D is unresolved. Germline V gives CDR1 MGHRA, CDR2 YSYEKL. V lost 0 bases, J lost 0 bases, and 9 bases lay in between. This CDR3 comprises 16 residues. The CDR3 nucleotides read TGCGCCAGCAGCCAAGATACCCGTACCTCCTACAATGAGCAGTTCTTC. It codes for CASSQDTRTSYNEQFF.

The chain carries TRBV30 and TRBJ1-5; D might be TRBD1 (6 bases). This CDR3 comprises 16 residues. The germline gives CDR1 GTSNPN, CDR2 SVGIG (reference sequence). V shed 0 bases and J shed 6 bases, with 18 bases lying between them. The DNA of the CDR3 is TGTGCCTGGAGTGTATCGGGGCAGCAGGACAGTCAGCCCCAGCATTTT. Encoded protein: CAWSVSGQQDSQPQHF.

The sample holds one count of this clone. V is TRBV7-2 and J is TRBJ2-1; 9 bases line up with TRBD1. CDR1 and CDR2 from the germline V gene are SGHTA and FQGNSA. The CDR3 sequence is 14 residues long. After removal of 5 bases from V and 8 bases from J, the junction contained 7 bases not matched to a gene. CDR3 DNA: TGTGCCAGCAGCCTGCAGGACAGGGGCTATGAGCAGTTCTTC. This codes for CASSLQDRGYEQFF.

This clone was observed a few times. V is TRBV9 and J is TRBJ2-7; TRBD1 agrees at 9 bases. V was pared by 0 bases and J by 1 base, with 2 bases of the junction left unmatched. The CDR3 covers 15 residues. Germline V gene lookup returns CDR1 SGDLS and CDR2 YYNGEE. CDR3 nucleotides: TGTGCCAGCAGCGTAGAAGGGACAGGGTCCTACGAGCAGTACTTC. It is translated as CASSVEGTGSYEQYF.

The V call is TRBV6-5, the J call TRBJ1-1; D is uncertain. CDR3 length: 12 residues. Germline V gives CDR1 MNHEY, CDR2 SVGAGI. The germline V and J ends were trimmed by 10 bases and 0 bases, with 9 bases remaining between them. This CDR3 is CATLTVNTEAFF. CDR3 in DNA: TGTGCCACCTTGACGGTGAACACTGAAGCTTTCTTT.

V is TRBV5-6 and J is TRBJ2-7; TRBD1 matches 9 bases. Per germline, CDR1 SGHDT and CDR2 YYEEEE. The ends lost 7 bases at V and 2 bases at J; junction bases unmatched: 13. The CDR3 has 16 amino acids. CDR3 in amino acids: CASAPGVGTGPYEQYF. DNA of the CDR3: TGTGCCAGCGCACCGGGCGTGGGGACAGGGCCCTACGAGCAGTACTTC.

V gene TRBV30 combines with J gene TRBJ1-3, with D unclear. Deletions cut 4 bases from V and 1 base from J, with 11 bases between. The CDR3 loop spans 14 amino acids. CDR1 is GTSNPN and CDR2 is SVGIG in the germline V gene (reference sequence). The CDR3 loop is CAWTAHSSGNTIYF. The DNA for the CDR3 is TGTGCCTGGACAGCACATTCTTCTGGAAACACCATATATTTT.

Concerning this clone: Other DNA sequences in this sample translate to the same CDR3. J is TRBJ2-2 and V is TRBV7-9; D tentatively fits TRBD1 or TRBD2 (5 bases each). Germline loops: CDR1 SEHNR, CDR2 FQNEAQ (reference sequence). The V end lost 2 bases, the J end lost 5 bases, and 6 bases lay between the germline ends. The CDR3 contains 13 residues. The CDR3 region is CASSLWGTGELFF. Here the CDR3 DNA reads TGTGCCAGCAGCTTATGGGGGACCGGGGAGCTGTTTTTT.

The chain couples TRBV6-6 to TRBJ1-2; TRBD1 is a possible D gene (5 bases). Trimming shortened V by 6 bases and J by 7 bases, and 18 bases separated the two germline ends. Germline CDR1 MNHNY, CDR2 SVGAGI (reference sequence). The CDR3 sequence is 14 residues long. As DNA, the CDR3 is TGTGCCAGCAGCCTAGACAGTTCTGCTGGTGGCTACACCTTC. Translated: CASSLDSSAGGYTF.

The V call is TRBV19, the J call TRBJ2-1; 10 nucleotides agree with TRBD1. Germline V gives CDR1 LNHDA, CDR2 SQIVND (reference sequence). The CDR3 spans 18 residues. The junction had 12 bases not matched to a gene; V was cut back by 4 bases and J by 3 bases. The CDR3 protein is CASSSRDRGRKGYNEQFF. The CDR3 DNA reads as TGTGCCAGTAGTAGCCGGGACAGGGGAAGGAAGGGCTACAATGAGCAGTTCTTC. Full variable domain (outside the CDR3, taken from reference TRBV19 and TRBJ2-1): DGGITQSPKYLFRKEGQNVTLSCEQNLNHDAMYWYRQDPGQGLRLIYYSQIVNDFQKGDIAEGYSVSREKKESFPLTVTSAQKNPTAFYLCASSSRDRGRKGYNEQFFGPGTRLTVL.

This chain links TRBV27 with TRBJ2-7; D not resolved. The V end lost 8 bases, the J end lost 3 bases, and 23 bases lay between the germline ends. This CDR3 is 16 amino acids long. CDR1 MNHEY and CDR2 SMNVEV come from the germline V gene (reference sequence). The CDR3 region is CASDLNPVSAIYEQYF. CDR3 in DNA: TGTGCCAGCGATCTAAACCCCGTCTCGGCAATCTACGAGCAGTACTTC.

The J gene is TRBJ2-1, the V gene TRBV9, with TRBD2 matching over 11 bases. The CDR3 has 16 residues. Per germline, CDR1 SGDLS and CDR2 YYNGEE. After removal of 4 bases from V and 8 bases from J, the junction contained 11 bases not matched to a gene. This CDR3 reads CASSPGGTSGLYEQFF. The CDR3 DNA follows: TGTGCCAGCAGCCCCGGGGGGACTAGCGGTCTCTATGAGCAGTTCTTC.

The CDR3 protein is CASRFKGTSQETQYF. In DNA form, the CDR3 reads TGTGCCAGCAGGTTCAAAGGGACGTCACAAGAGACCCAGTACTTC. The chain recombines TRBV7-2 with TRBJ2-5, with D perhaps assigned TRBD1 or TRBD2 (5 bases each). V was shortened by 6 bases and J by 2 bases, with 16 bases between the two germline ends. The CDR3 has 15 amino acids. Germline V gene sequence: CDR1 SGHTA, CDR2 FQGNSA.

This clone was observed a few times. The V gene is TRBV28, the J gene TRBJ1-5, with D possibly matching TRBD1 (6 bases). CDR1 and CDR2 (germline): MDHEN, SYDVKM. Trimming pared 6 bases from V and 5 bases from J, leaving 20 bases between. The CDR3 loop spans 16 amino acids. Written as DNA, the CDR3 is TGTGCCAGCAGACTTACCCCAGGGGCCACCTATCAGCCCCAGCATTTT. Its translation is CASRLTPGATYQPQHF.

CDR3 DNA sequence: TGTGCCAGCAGCTTGGGGGGACAGGGGGCTGTCACCGGGGAGCTGTTTTTT. Its translation: CASSLGGQGAVTGELFF. This sequence joins TRBV5-4 and TRBJ2-2; 12 bases match TRBD1. V was clipped by 0 bases and J by 4 bases; unmatched bases: 4. This CDR3 is built from 17 residues. Germline V gene lookup returns CDR1 SGHNT and CDR2 YYREEE (reference sequence).

V gene TRBV7-2 combines with J gene TRBJ2-7, with D maybe TRBD1 (5 bases). This CDR3 has 14 amino acids. CDR1 is SGHTA and CDR2 is FQGNSA in the germline V gene. V lost 5 bases to trimming and J lost 1 base, with 12 bases between them. The CDR3 bases are TGTGCCAGCAGCCCACAGACAGCTTCCTACGAGCAGTACTTC. Protein product: CASSPQTASYEQYF. Full variable domain (missing parts from reference TRBV7-2 and TRBJ2-7): GAGVSQSPSNKVTEKGKDVELRCDPISGHTALYWYRQSLGQGLEFLIYFQGNSAPDKSGLPSDRFSAERTGGSVSTLTIQRTQQEDSAVYLCASSPQTASYEQYFGPGTRLTVT.

This clone was observed a single time. The chain couples TRBV9 to TRBJ1-5; D might be TRBD1 (6 bases). This CDR3 has 16 residues. V gave up 3 bases and J gave up 6 bases, with 19 bases separating them. Germline CDR1 is SGDLS and CDR2 is YYNGEE. CDR3 protein: CASSEGGPEGFQPQHF. CDR3 in DNA: TGTGCCAGCAGCGAGGGGGGCCCGGAAGGTTTTCAGCCCCAGCATTTT.

This clone occurred a few times. The rearrangement links TRBV19 to TRBJ1-2; D is unclear. The CDR3 runs to 14 residues. The V end was cut by 1 base, the J end by 1 base, with 7 bases between. CDR1 is LNHDA, CDR2 SQIVND, per germline (reference sequence). CDR3 protein: CASSIGPSNYGYTF. The CDR3, as DNA: TGTGCCAGTAGTATAGGACCGAGTAACTATGGCTACACCTTC.

This rearrangement joins TRBV29-1 to TRBJ2-5; the D call may be TRBD1 or TRBD2 (5 bases each). Germline lookup yields CDR1 SQVTM and CDR2 ANQGSEA. V lost 3 bases to trimming and J lost 6 bases, with 14 bases between them. The CDR3 runs to 13 residues. CDR3 residues: CSVDPKTGQTQYF. In DNA, the CDR3 is TGCAGCGTTGACCCCAAAACGGGACAGACCCAGTACTTC.

This clone was counted only a few times. A junction boundary mismatches the germline segment, possibly from a read error. This sequence joins TRBV25-1 and TRBJ1-4, with 9 bases fitting TRBD1. This CDR3 has 14 amino acids. Germline V gene lookup returns CDR1 MGHDK and CDR2 SYGVNS. The CDR3 bases are TGTGCCAACAGTGTCGGGACAGGGAATGAAAAACTGTTTTTT. It specifies CANSVGTGNEKLFF.

V and J are TRBV6-4 and TRBJ1-2; D may be TRBD1 (5 bases). Germline V gene sequence: CDR1 MRHNA, CDR2 SNTAGT. Trimming stripped 0 bases from V and 8 bases from J, with 10 bases between. The CDR3 sequence is 13 residues long. The CDR3 sequence: CASSDSLGEGYTF. CDR3 nucleotides: TGTGCCAGCAGTGACTCTCTAGGGGAGGGCTACACCTTC.

The chain combines TRBV5-4 with TRBJ2-6; 7 bases fit TRBD1. The germline V gene encodes CDR1 SGHNT and CDR2 YYREEE (reference sequence). Trimming took 4 bases from V and 0 from J; bases not matched to a gene: 10. The CDR3 sequence is 18 residues long. The CDR3 loop reads CASSGGQDFYSGANVLTF. In DNA, the CDR3 is TGTGCCAGCAGCGGCGGACAGGACTTTTACTCTGGGGCCAACGTCCTGACTTTC.

CDR3 region: CAIRGGLGETQYF. The CDR3 nucleotides are TGTGCCATCAGGGGCGGACTAGGGGAGACCCAGTACTTC. The rearrangement joins TRBV10-3 to TRBJ2-5; 7 bases line up with TRBD2. In germline, CDR1 is ENHRY, CDR2 SYGVKD. V shed 6 bases and J 5 bases; nucleotides not matched to a gene: 6. This CDR3 has 13 amino acids.

This CDR3 reads CASSWGSAYGYTF. The CDR3, as DNA: TGTGCCAGCAGTTGGGGGAGTGCCTATGGCTACACCTTC. The gene calls are TRBV28 and TRBJ1-2, with D possibly matching TRBD1 (5 bases). V was clipped by 4 bases and J by 4 bases, with 10 bases between them. CDR3 size: 13 residues. The germline CDR1 and CDR2 sequences are MDHEN and SYDVKM.